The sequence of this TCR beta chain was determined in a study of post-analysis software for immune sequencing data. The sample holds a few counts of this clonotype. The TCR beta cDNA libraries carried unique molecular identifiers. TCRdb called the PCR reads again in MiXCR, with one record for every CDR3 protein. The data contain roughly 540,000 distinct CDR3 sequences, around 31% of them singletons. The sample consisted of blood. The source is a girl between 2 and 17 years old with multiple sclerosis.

CDR3 residues: CASSLEQVSPLHF. CDR3 sequence (DNA): TGCGCCAGCAGCTTGGAACAGGTTTCACCCCTCCACTTT. The rearrangement uses TRBV5-1 and TRBJ1-6, with a weak D call TRBD1 (5 bases). Trimming pared 0 bases from V and 9 bases from J, leaving 7 bases between. The V gene's germline CDR1 is SGHRS and CDR2 YFSETQ. The CDR3 extends over 13 amino acids. The full variable domain, its missing parts supplied by reference TRBV5-1 and TRBJ1-6, is KAGVTQTPRYLIKTRGQQVTLSCSPISGHRSVSWYQQTPGQGLQFLFEYFSETQRNKGNFPGRFSGRQFSNSRSEMNVSTLELGDSALYLCASSLEQVSPLHFGNGTRLTVT.